This T cell receptor beta chain was captured by sequencing in a study of tumor-infiltrating lymphocytes in primary liver carcinoma (dated by TCRdb to about 2017). Notes on the research overall: The five patients, three men and two women aged 30 to 69 years, had hepatocellular carcinoma (four) or combined HCC and intrahepatic cholangiocarcinoma (one). The five patients had tumors of stage T1-T3 N0M0, with maximum diameters ranging from roughly 4 to 11 cm. Roughly 3.5 to 8 million productive TCRbeta reads were obtained per sample, and no significant difference in read depth was found between tissue types. The study combined TCRbeta repertoire sequencing, expression microarrays and whole-exome sequencing across five regions of each liver tumor, with adjacent normal tissue and blood. A total of roughly 35 specimens from 5 patients underwent TCRbeta repertoire sequencing, comprising around 25 tumor regions, 5 adjacent noncancerous liver tissues and 5 peripheral blood samples. Agilent mRNA microarray profiling was performed on the roughly 24 tumor region samples to relate TCRbeta repertoire diversity to the local molecular phenotype. Repertoires from technical replicates were highly reproducible, with mean shared-clone rates around 0.87 and correlation coefficients above 0.95. Results and caveats for the whole study, not just this receptor: Only roughly 7-24% of top clones appeared in all five regions of a tumor, which suggests that tumor-infiltrating T cells are spatially heterogeneous. Because only the TCR beta chain was sequenced and unpaired alpha chains were not captured, true repertoire diversity is likely underestimated. With just four or five patients in the study, the authors point out that the findings should be validated in a larger study. The top 250 clones made up a significantly larger repertoire fraction in tumors than in blood (p = 0.039). Since the samples were bulk and unsorted, there was no way to compare CD4+ and CD8+ T cell repertoires. Pairs of tumor regions showed greater repertoire overlap (mean roughly 35%) than tumor-adjacent pairs (17%) or tumor-blood pairs (about 14%), which is consistent with antigen-driven expansion.

Using a constant-region primer and ProtoScript II reverse transcriptase, TCRbeta-specific cDNA was reverse-transcribed from approximately 500 ng total RNA. TCRbeta libraries were built with three nested multiplex PCR rounds, a slightly modified ARM-PCR procedure. The first two PCR rounds used multiplex TRBV1-TRBV30 forward primers with a Cbeta reverse primer, each for approximately 10 cycles. Sample barcodes and Illumina adapters were attached in a final 25-cycle PCR using Deep VentR polymerase. Before sequencing, amplicons of 200-500 bp were gel-purified using a QIAquick gel extraction kit. An Illumina HiSeq 2500 was used to sequence the TCRbeta amplicons, generating 250-bp paired-end reads. The paper's data handling went like this. Trimmomatic v0.33 was used to quality-trim the reads, and FLASH v1.2.11 was used to merge paired reads so that full CDR3 sequences could be recovered. V, D and J germline segments were assigned to the rearranged TCRbeta sequences by MiGEC v1.2.1b. Clonotype statistics and Shannon-Wiener diversity indices were computed with VDJtools v1.0.0. To reduce sampling bias, subsequent analyses other than the diversity analysis used only the 250 most abundant clonotypes in each sample. TCRdb itself trimmed the public reads at Q25 with fastp, ran MiXCR and retained productive beta chains. Each entry merges the rows of one CDR3 protein and shows their most common DNA and genes. These V and J calls originate from TCRdb's pipeline instead of the authors' own analysis. The sample has some 51,000 distinct CDR3 sequences on record, around 79% of them singletons. Of the sample, more than 25% falls within the top ten clones.

This clonotype was detected a few times. Its antigen is still unknown. One end of the junction does not line up with germline, which may come from a read error. From the cysteine through the phenylalanine, the CDR3 covers 14 amino acids. Only the CDR3 part of the read is kept: 42 bases, read in frame from the first base. CDR1 is given as SGHAT and CDR2 as FQNNGV, both from the germline V gene. Total RNA and DNA were co-extracted without cell sorting from approximately 20-30 mg of bulk tissue using the AllPrep DNA/RNA mini kit. Between late 2015 and March 2016, roughly five patients in China with histopathologically diagnosed primary liver carcinoma had surgical resection. Patients had chronic HBV infection and were treatment-naive at sampling. Five spatially separated regions were sampled from each tumor: the superior, inferior, left-lateral and right-lateral poles, plus the tumor centre. More than 75% viable tumor cells were found by histology in every tumor sample. Pieces of fresh tumor and adjacent tissue were cut in half, with one half kept in RNAlater at -80 degrees C and the other half sent for histology.

The rearranged chain carries TRBV11-2 and TRBJ2-3, with TRBD1 perhaps the D gene, on 6 matching bases. The receptor was derived from a man in his forties with primary liver carcinoma and hepatitis B virus infection. The sequenced sample consisted of liver tumor tissue from sampling region 3. The sample's cell subset or site label, decoded: tumor region T3, left-lateral pole. The sequence in DNA is TGTGCTAACAGCTTATCCAGGGGATCAGATAGGCAGTATTTT. It is translated as CANSLSRGSDRQYF. Where the CDR3 stops, the reference TRBV11-2 and TRBJ2-3 genes take over; the full variable domain is EAGVAQSPRYKIIEKRQSVAFWCNPISGHATLYWYQQILGQGPKLLIQFQNNGVVDDSQLPKDRFSAERLKGVDSTLKIQPAKLEDSAVYLCANSLSRGSDRQYFGPGTRLTVL.